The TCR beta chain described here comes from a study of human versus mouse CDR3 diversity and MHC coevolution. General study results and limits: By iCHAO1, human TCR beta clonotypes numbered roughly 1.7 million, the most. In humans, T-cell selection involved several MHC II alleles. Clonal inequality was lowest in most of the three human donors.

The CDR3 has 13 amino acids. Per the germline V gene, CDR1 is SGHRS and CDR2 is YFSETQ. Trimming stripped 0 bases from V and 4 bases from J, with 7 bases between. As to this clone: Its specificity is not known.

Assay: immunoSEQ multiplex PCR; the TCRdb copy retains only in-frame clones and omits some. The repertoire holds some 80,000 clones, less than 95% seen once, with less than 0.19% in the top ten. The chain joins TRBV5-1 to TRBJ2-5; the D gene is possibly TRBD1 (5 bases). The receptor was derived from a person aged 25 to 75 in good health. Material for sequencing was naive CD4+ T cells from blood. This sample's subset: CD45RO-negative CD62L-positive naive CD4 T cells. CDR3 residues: CASSLGRGETQYF. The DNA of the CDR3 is TGCGCCAGCAGCTTGGGAAGGGGAGAGACCCAGTACTTC.